The 22 T cell receptor beta chains reported below all come from one sample, sequenced in a study of T-cell memory formation after mild COVID-19. TCRdb independently ran MiXCR on the 5' RACE reads; one entry per CDR3 protein. The data contain approximately 260,000 distinct CDR3 sequences, roughly 17% of them singletons. The sequenced material came from PBMCs or a T cell subset sorted from them (not recorded which). The receptors were gathered from a man between 18 and 29 years old who had mild COVID-19 (a few samples of this study predate the infection). Cell type and time point are not known.

The CDR3 nucleotides read TGCGCCAGCAGCTTAATCCAGATGAACACTGAAGCTTTCTTT. As protein: CASSLIQMNTEAFF. J is TRBJ1-1 and V is TRBV5-1; D unclear. There are 14 residues in the CDR3. CDR1 SGHRS and CDR2 YFSETQ come from the germline V gene. Deletions cut 2 bases from V and 0 bases from J, with 8 bases between. Based on the CDR3 plus reference TRBV5-1 and TRBJ1-1, the full variable domain is KAGVTQTPRYLIKTRGQQVTLSCSPISGHRSVSWYQQTPGQGLQFLFEYFSETQRNKGNFPGRFSGRQFSNSRSEMNVSTLELGDSALYLCASSLIQMNTEAFFGQGTRLTVV.

This clonotype was seen many times. J is TRBJ2-1 and V is TRBV6-5; 8 bases are shared with TRBD2. CDR3 size: 15 residues. Unmatched junction bases numbered 8, after V lost 6 bases and J lost 4 bases. Germline assignment: CDR1 MNHEY and CDR2 SVGAGI. The CDR3 loop is CASSSVAGRYNEQFF. CDR3 in DNA: TGTGCCAGCAGCTCAGTAGCGGGGCGATACAATGAGCAGTTCTTC.

This clonotype was seen more than once but under ten times. This rearrangement joins TRBV5-1 to TRBJ2-7; D is undetermined. V was clipped by 0 bases and J by 3 bases, with 7 bases between them. The V gene's germline CDR1 is SGHRS and CDR2 YFSETQ. The CDR3 length is 13 residues. The CDR3 here is CASSLEPDYEQYV. Written as DNA, the CDR3 is TGCGCCAGCAGCTTGGAGCCAGACTACGAGCAGTACGTC.

This clonotype has more than one count but fewer than ten. The J gene is TRBJ2-1, the V gene TRBV7-2, with D possibly matching TRBD2 (5 bases). Trimming cost V 2 bases and J 8 bases, with 25 bases left between them. In germline, CDR1 is SGHTA, CDR2 FQGNSA. CDR3 length: 18 amino acids. The CDR3 DNA reads as TGTGCCAGCAGCTTACCCTGGCGCGCGGGTTCCCGGAGCTATGAGCAGTTCTTC. This encodes CASSLPWRAGSRSYEQFF.

This clonotype was recorded a few times. The chain joins TRBV18 to TRBJ2-5, with 10 bases matching TRBD1. The V and J ends lost 4 bases and 5 bases, in that order; junction bases with no gene match: 10. In germline, CDR1 is KGHSH, CDR2 LQKENI. The CDR3 consists of 16 residues. CDR3 sequence reads: CASSLTGTGVRETQYF. The CDR3, as DNA: TGTGCCAGCTCACTAACCGGGACAGGGGTTCGGGAGACCCAGTACTTC.

This chain connects TRBV7-2 to TRBJ2-7; no definite D call. CDR3 size: 12 residues. Germline V gives CDR1 SGHTA, CDR2 FQGNSA. The V gene lost 3 bases and the J gene lost 7 bases, with 10 bases spanning the gap. For the CDR3, the DNA is TGTGCCAGCAGCTTTTACCGGCGAGAGCAGTACGTC. Its translation: CASSFYRREQYV.

The sample holds many counts of this clonotype. This chain links TRBV4-1 with TRBJ2-5; possibly TRBD1 or TRBD2 for D (6 bases each). V was trimmed by 2 bases and J by 0 bases, leaving 22 bases between them. Per the germline V gene, CDR1 is MGHRA and CDR2 is YSYEKL. CDR3 length: 19 amino acids. The CDR3 reads CASSQSIGSPGGYQETQYF. CDR3 coding DNA: TGCGCCAGCAGCCAATCAATAGGAAGTCCCGGGGGCTACCAAGAGACCCAGTACTTC.

V and J are TRBV6-2 or TRBV6-3 and TRBJ2-5; 9 bases line up with TRBD1. After removal of 7 bases from V and 5 bases from J, the junction contained 8 bases not matched to a gene. This CDR3 has 14 amino acids. Per germline, CDR1 MNHEY and CDR2 SVGEGT. CDR3 nucleotide sequence: TGTGCCAGCACCCGAACAGGGGGCTTTGAGACCCAGTACTTC. Translated: CASTRTGGFETQYF.

The gene calls are TRBV5-5 and TRBJ2-3; 9 nucleotides line up with TRBD2. Germline CDR1 is SGHKS and CDR2 is YYEKEE (reference sequence). The CDR3 has 17 amino acids. V was pared by 3 bases and J by 0 bases, with 8 bases of the junction left unmatched. CDR3 nucleotides: TGTGCCAGCAGCTCGGGACTAGCCCCCGCTAGCACAGATACGCAGTATTTT. This codes for CASSSGLAPASTDTQYF.

This chain uses TRBV5-1 with TRBJ2-5; 9 bases map to TRBD2. Germline values: CDR1 SGHRS, CDR2 YFSETQ. With V trimmed by 0 bases and J by 5 bases, 5 bases remained unmatched. CDR3 length equals 15 residues. The CDR3 coding sequence is TGCGCCAGCAGCTTGGCCCTAGCGGGAACGGAGACCCAGTACTTC. This gives the protein CASSLALAGTETQYF.

The chain combines TRBV7-2 with TRBJ2-3; a weak D match, TRBD2 (5 bases). In germline, CDR1 is SGHTA, CDR2 FQGNSA. The CDR3 has 15 amino acids. Between the trimmed V and J ends, which lost 1 base and 4 bases, there was a span of 12 bases. The CDR3 region is CASSLDLRGSDTQYF. DNA of the CDR3: TGTGCCAGCAGCTTAGATCTCAGAGGGTCAGATACGCAGTATTTT.

The chain links TRBV6-2 or TRBV6-3 to TRBJ2-5; the D gene is possibly TRBD2 (6 bases). Trimming took off 6 bases at V and 5 bases at J, with 22 bases between the two ends. CDR1 and CDR2 (germline): MNHEY, SVGEGT. There are 16 residues in the CDR3. CDR3 nucleotides: TGTGCCAGCAGCACCCCGGCGGGACTCCAGGGCGAGACCCAGTACTTC. Its protein product is CASSTPAGLQGETQYF.

V and J are TRBV3-1 and TRBJ1-2, with 8 bases matching TRBD1. CDR1 and CDR2 from the germline V gene are LGHDT and YNNKEL (reference sequence). This CDR3 has 12 residues. Trimming removed 4 bases from V and 7 bases from J; junction bases left unmatched: 2. The DNA of the CDR3 is TGTGCCAGCAGCCCAGGGGGCGGTGGCTACACCTTC. Translation gives CASSPGGGGYTF.

This clonotype was counted only a few times. The V and J genes are TRBV12-3 or TRBV12-4 and TRBJ1-6, with TRBD1 as a possible D gene (5 bases). This CDR3 region has 12 residues. Trimming pared 0 bases from V and 15 bases from J, leaving 9 bases between. Here the CDR3 reads CASSLAGLLLHF. DNA for the CDR3: TGTGCCAGCAGTTTAGCGGGGCTTCTCCTCCACTTT.

The chain joins TRBV5-4 to TRBJ2-5; the D call may be TRBD1 or TRBD2 (6 bases each). Germline V gene data show CDR1 as SGHNT and CDR2 as YYREEE (reference sequence). The CDR3 spans 14 residues. The V and J ends lost 1 base and 1 base respectively, with 8 bases between them. The CDR3 sequence: CASSLRGAQETQYF. In DNA form, the CDR3 reads TGTGCCAGCAGCTTGAGGGGGGCCCAAGAGACCCAGTACTTC.

The genes are TRBV20-1 and TRBJ1-1; possibly TRBD1 for D (5 bases). V gave up 3 bases and J gave up 5 bases, with 10 bases separating them. Germline lookup yields CDR1 DFQATT and CDR2 SNEGSKA (reference sequence). The CDR3 is 12 amino acids. CDR3 loop: CSARAGGTEAFF. The CDR3 coding sequence is TGCAGTGCTAGGGCCGGGGGGACTGAAGCTTTCTTT.

This clonotype was observed a few times. This chain connects TRBV5-1 to TRBJ2-7, with 8 bases lining up with TRBD1. V shed 4 bases and J 0 bases; nucleotides not matched to a gene: 9. The length of the CDR3 is 16 residues. Germline V gene lookup returns CDR1 SGHRS and CDR2 YFSETQ. The CDR3 sequence is CASSPGQASSSYEQYV. CDR3 nucleotide sequence: TGCGCCAGCAGCCCGGGACAGGCCTCGAGCTCCTACGAGCAGTACGTC.

The rearrangement uses TRBV5-1 and TRBJ2-5, with D possibly TRBD2 on 5 matching bases. This CDR3 spans 14 amino acids. CDR1 is SGHRS and CDR2 is YFSETQ in the germline V gene. The V and J ends lost 0 bases and 4 bases respectively, with 10 bases between them. For the CDR3, the DNA is TGCGCCAGCAGCTTGGCAACTAGGCCAGAGACCCAGTACTTC. Amino acid sequence: CASSLATRPETQYF. The entire variable domain, with the rest obtained from reference TRBV5-1 and TRBJ2-5, is as follows: KAGVTQTPRYLIKTRGQQVTLSCSPISGHRSVSWYQQTPGQGLQFLFEYFSETQRNKGNFPGRFSGRQFSNSRSEMNVSTLELGDSALYLCASSLATRPETQYFGPGTRLLVL.

V and J are TRBV5-1 and TRBJ1-2; D is perhaps TRBD1 (6 bases). V lost 4 bases and J 2 bases, leaving 15 bases between the germline ends. Germline V gene sequence: CDR1 SGHRS, CDR2 YFSETQ. This CDR3 is built from 15 residues. The CDR3 spells CASSPTEGGNYGYTF. The CDR3 coding sequence is TGCGCCAGCAGCCCAACCGAGGGGGGGAACTATGGCTACACCTTC.

The V call is TRBV2, the J call TRBJ2-5; 7 nucleotides line up with TRBD2. After removal of 9 bases from V and 2 bases from J, the junction contained 18 bases not matched to a gene. The CDR3 is 17 amino acids. Germline CDR1 is SNHLY and CDR2 is FYNNEI. CDR3 nucleotides: TGTGCCAGTCCCGGGGGGTCGGCGGTGGGCCGTCAAGAGACCCAGTACTTC. Translated: CASPGGSAVGRQETQYF.

The gene calls are TRBV5-5 and TRBJ1-1; 10 bases match TRBD1. Germline V CDR1 and CDR2: SGHKS, YYEKEE (reference sequence). The V and J ends lost 4 bases and 3 bases, in that order; junction bases with no gene match: 9. This CDR3 has 16 amino acids. The CDR3 protein is CASSPGRDRGDTEAFF. Here the CDR3 DNA reads TGTGCCAGCAGCCCCGGGAGGGACAGGGGCGACACTGAAGCTTTCTTT.

This clonotype has only a few counts. This chain links TRBV7-2 with TRBJ1-5, with a tentative D call TRBD1 (6 bases). The CDR3 totals 15 residues. Germline CDR1 and CDR2: SGHTA and FQGNSA. Trimming cost V 4 bases and J 1 base, with 11 bases left between them. This chain's CDR3 is CASSSQGISNQPQHF. CDR3 DNA: TGTGCCAGCAGCTCACAGGGAATCAGCAATCAGCCCCAGCATTTT.